This T cell receptor (beta chain) was recorded in a study of OX40 agonist ivuxolimab in advanced cancers. The overall study: Approximately 41% of patients had received prior checkpoint inhibitor therapy.

This clone was counted once. The CDR3 totals 11 residues. CDR1 and CDR2 (germline): PRHDT, FYEKMQ (reference sequence). The V end was cut by 4 bases, the J end by 7 bases, with 5 bases between. Produced via immunoSEQ multiplex PCR; TCRdb's table is partial and in-frame only. This table holds around 38,000 clones, around 93% found once. This TCR was sampled from an adult with an advanced solid tumor such as melanoma, head and neck, liver or kidney cancer. The rearrangement uses TRBV13 and TRBJ2-1; D not resolved. The source was CD4+ or CD8+ T cells sorted from blood, collected in a trial of the OX40 agonist ivuxolimab. The CDR3 nucleotides are TGTGCCAGCAGCTCTGGGAATGAGCAGTTCTTC. It translates to CASSSGNEQFF.